The 16 T cell receptor beta chains listed next were all sequenced from one sample in a study of cytomegalovirus exposure and HLA in healthy donors. The protocol was immunoSEQ multiplex PCR, while the TCRdb copy is restricted to in-frame clones and leaves out a portion. The sample holds more than 95,000 clones, about 91% seen once. Sequencing was performed on PBMCs. The receptors here all came from a man aged 18-30 years in good health and CMV-seronegative.

The rearrangement links TRBV5-5 to TRBJ1-3; D is possibly TRBD1 (5 bases). Trimming shortened V by 0 bases and J by 8 bases, and 12 bases separated the two germline ends. CDR3 length: 14 amino acids. Germline CDR1 reads SGHKS; CDR2 reads YYEKEE (reference sequence). CDR3 protein: CASSLDSREDTIYF. The CDR3 DNA follows: TGTGCCAGCAGCTTGGATAGCAGGGAGGACACCATATATTTT.

The chain carries TRBV30 and TRBJ1-2; D gene ambiguous. V was cut by 0 bases and J by 7 bases, with 9 bases left in between. The CDR3 loop spans 12 amino acids. Germline lookup yields CDR1 GTSNPN and CDR2 SVGIG (reference sequence). Here the CDR3 reads CAWSVGFGGYTF. CDR3 DNA sequence: TGTGCCTGGAGTGTCGGGTTCGGTGGCTACACCTTC.

The gene calls are TRBV5-6 and TRBJ2-7; possibly TRBD1 for D (5 bases). V was pared by 4 bases and J by 3 bases, with 20 bases between. This CDR3 is 16 amino acids long. Germline-derived CDR1 and CDR2 are SGHDT and YYEEEE. CDR3 residues: CASSLTENLDDYEQYF. The DNA of the CDR3 is TGTGCCAGCAGCCTGACAGAGAATCTAGATGACTACGAGCAGTACTTC.

The V and J genes are TRBV7-9 and TRBJ1-2; 8 bases agree with TRBD1. Germline V gene sequence: CDR1 SEHNR, CDR2 FQNEAQ (reference sequence). CDR3 length: 13 residues. J gave up 6 bases and V 3 bases, and 3 bases lay outside the gene matches. The CDR3 protein is CASSLTGVNGYTF. The DNA for the CDR3 is TGTGCCAGCAGCTTGACAGGGGTGAATGGCTACACCTTC.

The rearrangement joins TRBV5-1 to TRBJ2-7; D gene unclear. The CDR3 consists of 14 residues. V was trimmed by 7 bases and J by 0 bases, leaving 14 bases between them. Germline CDR1 is SGHRS and CDR2 is YFSETQ. The CDR3 DNA is TGCGCCAGCGCGGTTTTGGCCGCCTCCTACGAGCAGTACTTC. It translates to CASAVLAASYEQYF. The whole variable domain, remainder taken from reference TRBV5-1 and TRBJ2-7, is KAGVTQTPRYLIKTRGQQVTLSCSPISGHRSVSWYQQTPGQGLQFLFEYFSETQRNKGNFPGRFSGRQFSNSRSEMNVSTLELGDSALYLCASAVLAASYEQYFGPGTRLTVT.

The chain links TRBV6-5 to TRBJ2-6; TRBD1 might be the D (5 bases). CDR1 and CDR2 from the germline V gene are MNHEY and SVGAGI. This CDR3 region has 15 residues. V gave up 1 base and J gave up 2 bases, with 6 bases separating them. As DNA, the CDR3 is TGTGCCAGCAGTTACTACAGGACTGGGGCCAACGTCCTGACTTTC. Its protein product is CASSYYRTGANVLTF.

This chain joins TRBV5-1 and TRBJ2-5, with TRBD2 matching 14 bases. In germline, CDR1 is SGHRS, CDR2 YFSETQ. J gave up 1 base and V 4 bases, and 3 bases lay outside the gene matches. The CDR3 spans 16 residues. CDR3: CASSPGTSGSQETQYF. The CDR3 nucleotides are TGCGCCAGCAGCCCGGGGACTAGCGGGAGCCAAGAGACCCAGTACTTC.

This clone was detected only once. The chain couples TRBV29-1 to TRBJ1-2, with 8 positions matching TRBD1. V was clipped by 7 bases and J by 7 bases; unmatched bases: 8. Germline V gene data show CDR1 as SQVTM and CDR2 as ANQGSEA. CDR3 length: 12 amino acids. The CDR3 nucleotides are TGCAGCGGCCGGACAGGGCTTCTTGGCTACACCTTC. As protein: CSGRTGLLGYTF.

The DNA of the CDR3 is TGCGCCAGCTCCTTCGGCAGCGGGGGGCAAGAGACCCAGTACTTC. Its translation is CASSFGSGGQETQYF. This chain links TRBV5-1 with TRBJ2-5, with 9 bases identical to TRBD2. Germline CDR1 and CDR2: SGHRS and YFSETQ. The CDR3 covers 15 residues. Trimming removed 7 bases from V and 2 bases from J; junction bases left unmatched: 9.

This clone turned up a few times. The V and J genes are TRBV10-1 and TRBJ1-1; D possibly corresponds to TRBD1 (5 bases). This CDR3 spans 13 amino acids. Germline CDR1 is WNHNN and CDR2 is SYGVQD (reference sequence). The V and J ends lost 7 bases and 3 bases respectively, with 12 bases between them. CDR3 sequence reads: CASNAGPHTEAFF. The CDR3 DNA follows: TGCGCCAGCAATGCAGGGCCGCACACTGAAGCTTTCTTT.

This chain connects TRBV4-3 to TRBJ2-5; D is unresolved. CDR1 is LGHNA and CDR2 is YSLEER in the germline V gene. The CDR3 has 14 residues. The V and J ends lost 0 bases and 5 bases respectively, with 10 bases between them. This CDR3 is CASSQDQAGETQYF. The CDR3 nucleotides are TGCGCCAGCAGCCAAGACCAGGCTGGGGAGACCCAGTACTTC.

The V and J genes are TRBV6-6 and TRBJ2-3, with unresolved D. Trimming left V 2 bases short and J 2 bases short, with 8 bases between. Germline-derived CDR1 and CDR2 are MNHNY and SVGAGI (reference sequence). The CDR3 sequence is 14 residues long. As DNA, the CDR3 is TGTGCCAGCAGTTACGTTTCTCTCACAGATACGCAGTATTTT. Translated, it gives CASSYVSLTDTQYF.

The chain employs TRBV9 and TRBJ1-5; 8 bases are shared with TRBD1. The germline V gene has CDR1 SGDLS and CDR2 YYNGEE. The CDR3 runs to 14 residues. Trimming at V came to 4 bases and at J to 1 base, leaving 1 base not matched to a gene. The CDR3 loop is CASSRTGSNQPQHF. The CDR3 DNA sequence: TGTGCCAGCAGCAGGACAGGGAGCAATCAGCCCCAGCATTTT.

The chain links TRBV5-6 to TRBJ1-2; D perhaps matches TRBD1 (6 bases). The CDR3 covers 19 residues. From germline, CDR1 is SGHDT and CDR2 YYEEEE. V dropped 0 bases and J dropped 1 base, with 22 bases sitting between them. Here the CDR3 reads CASSLAIQGQGRFNYGYTF. The CDR3 region has the DNA TGTGCCAGCAGCTTGGCGATCCAGGGGCAGGGGCGTTTTAACTATGGCTACACCTTC.

This clone occurred once. Germline and junction disagree at one end, which may indicate a read error. The J gene is TRBJ2-2, the V gene TRBV6-4; 9 bases align to TRBD1. CDR1 and CDR2 from the germline V gene are MRHNA and SNTAGT. This CDR3 contains 15 residues. The CDR3, as DNA: TGTGCCAGCAGAACTGGGACAGGGACCACCGGCGAGCTGTTTTTT. As protein: CASRTGTGTTGELFF.

CDR3 residues: CASSQGPDGFSYNEQFF. The DNA for the CDR3 is TGCGCCAGCAGCCAAGGCCCAGACGGGTTCTCCTACAATGAGCAGTTCTTC. The chain carries TRBV4-3 and TRBJ2-1; no clear D. The CDR3 covers 17 residues. Trimming removed 1 base at V and 0 bases at J, with 13 bases between. Germline CDR1 reads LGHNA; CDR2 reads YSLEER.